This T cell receptor (beta chain) was captured by sequencing in a study of healthy donors' naive CD4 and CD8 T cells. Findings and limits, study-wide: Positive CDR3 charge linked to CD4+ cells, negative to CD8+ cells. CDR3 charge plus V and J genes appeared to account for about 13% of CD4/CD8 variance.

The CDR3 extends over 13 amino acids. Per the germline V gene, CDR1 is MNHEY and CDR2 is SMNVEV (reference sequence). Trimming cost V 3 bases and J 2 bases, with 8 bases left between them. TCR libraries were built from approximately 0.55 ug of total RNA by linear amplification. Source study methods: About 80,000 TCR alpha transcripts were sequenced from about 5 healthy donors. One entry per CDR3 protein, called by TCRdb with MiXCR from the reads. In this record, the V and J calls reflect TCRdb's handling and not the investigators' own analysis. The profile shows about 200,000 distinct CDR3 sequences, nearly 75% of them singletons. Notes on this clonotype: Antigen: not known.

CD4+CD8-CD45RO-CD45RA+ cells were naive CD4+; CD8+CD4-CD45RA+CD27bright cells were naive CD8+. Source material: naive CD4+ and CD8+ T cells sorted from blood, pooled from several donors. This chain joins TRBV27 and TRBJ2-7, with D hard to call. This clonotype was sampled from a pool of human donors in good health; the sample pools cells from several healthy donors. The CDR3 loop reads CASSLSPTYEQYF. CDR3 nucleotide sequence: TGTGCCAGCAGTTTGAGTCCGACCTACGAGCAGTACTTC.